This is a list of T cell receptor beta chains from one sample in a study of blood T cell repertoires in COVID-19. Clones were sequenced by immunoSEQ multiplex PCR, and TCRdb holds only the in-frame ones, with some missing. The sample lists approximately 29,000 clones; 81% were seen once. Input material: peripheral blood. These receptors were taken from an older woman with acute or convalescent COVID-19. Each CDR3 is given with its conserved first and last residue. Fields, in order: J gene, V gene, D gene, clone size, CDR3 DNA, CDR3 protein. The D gene is left open where the match is weak. The size entry is marked missing in some rows and otherwise reads once, few, many or a size class.

J: TRBJ1-1; V: TRBV28; D: -; size: -; DNA: TGTGCCAGCAGTTTAGTCCGTAGCGCGGGCACTGAAGCTTTCTTT; CDR3: CASSLVRSAGTEAFF
J: TRBJ1-3; V: TRBV5-4; D: TRBD1; size: -; DNA: TGTGCCAGCAGCTCGCCGGGACAGGGGAGAAACACCATATATTTT; CDR3: CASSSPGQGRNTIYF
J: TRBJ2-5; V: TRBV9; D: TRBD2; size: once; DNA: TGTGCCAGCAGCCTCAGCGGGGGGGCCGAAATAGGGACCCAGTACTTC; CDR3: CASSLSGGAEIGTQYF
J: TRBJ2-4; V: TRBV6-5; D: TRBD1; size: -; DNA: TGTGCCAGCCTGCGGGACAGGGTGGAAAACATTCAGTACTTC; CDR3: CASLRDRVENIQYF
J: TRBJ1-1; V: TRBV5-1; D: -; size: -; DNA: TGCGCCAGCAAATCGGGGGGAACTGAAGCTTTCTTT; CDR3: CASKSGGTEAFF
J: TRBJ2-7; V: TRBV7-7; D: TRBD1; size: -; DNA: TGTGCCAGCAGCTCAGGGACAGGCTACGAGCAGTACTTC; CDR3: CASSSGTGYEQYF
J: TRBJ1-2; V: TRBV14; D: -; size: -; DNA: TGTGCCAGCAGCCAGCTAGACGGGAAGGAAGGCTACACCTTC; CDR3: CASSQLDGKEGYTF
J: TRBJ1-5; V: TRBV6-5; D: -; size: -; DNA: TGTGCCAGCATTGGACTCGGGACATCCGAACAGCCCCAGCATTTT; CDR3: CASIGLGTSEQPQHF
J: TRBJ2-1; V: TRBV24-1; D: TRBD2; size: -; DNA: TGTGCCACCAGTGATCCCGGGACTAGCGGGGGTCGCGCCTACAATGAGCAGTTCTTC; CDR3: CATSDPGTSGGRAYNEQFF
J: TRBJ1-3; V: TRBV5-1; D: -; size: -; DNA: TGCGCCAGCAGCCCCGGGTTGAACCCTGGAAACACCATATATTTT; CDR3: CASSPGLNPGNTIYF
J: TRBJ2-7; V: TRBV5-1; D: TRBD1; size: -; DNA: TGCGCCAGCAGCTTAGACGGACAGGGATCCTACGAGCAGTACTTC; CDR3: CASSLDGQGSYEQYF
J: TRBJ1-2; V: TRBV2; D: -; size: -; DNA: TGTGCCAGCAGTGAGGTGACAATCAGTGGAGGCTACACCTTC; CDR3: CASSEVTISGGYTF
J: TRBJ1-2; V: TRBV7-3; D: TRBD1; size: -; DNA: TGTGCCAGCAGCCTGCAACCGGGACAGGGGACCACCTCTAACTATGGCTACACCTTC; CDR3: CASSLQPGQGTTSNYGYTF
J: TRBJ1-2; V: TRBV6-5; D: TRBD1; size: medium-sized; DNA: TGTGCCAGCAGTTACTTCGGGACAGGGCGAGGCTACACCTTC; CDR3: CASSYFGTGRGYTF
J: TRBJ2-1; V: TRBV2; D: TRBD1; size: -; DNA: TGTGCCAGCACAGGGGGCAATACCTACAATGAGCAGTTCTTC; CDR3: CASTGGNTYNEQFF
J: TRBJ1-1; V: TRBV25-1; D: TRBD1; size: few; DNA: TGTGCCAGCAGTCGACAGGGACGGGCTTTCTTT; CDR3: CASSRQGRAFF
J: TRBJ1-2; V: TRBV9; D: TRBD1; size: -; DNA: TGTGCCAGCAGCCGTGCCGGGACAGGGGAAGAGTATGGCTACACCTTC; CDR3: CASSRAGTGEEYGYTF
J: TRBJ1-1; V: TRBV5-4; D: TRBD1; size: -; DNA: TGTGCCAGCAGCTTGGGGGACAGGGGGCGCAACACTGAAGCTTTCTTT; CDR3: CASSLGDRGRNTEAFF
J: TRBJ2-7; V: TRBV10-2; D: TRBD2; size: once; DNA: TGCGCCAGCAGTGATTTCCAAGCGGGGGCGGGAGGGGAGCAGTACTTC; CDR3: CASSDFQAGAGGEQYF
J: TRBJ2-2; V: TRBV5-5; D: -; size: -; DNA: TGTGCCAGCAGCTTCTGGTTCTCTAGAGCTACCGGGGAGCTGTTTTTT; CDR3: CASSFWFSRATGELFF
J: TRBJ1-3; V: TRBV5-4; D: -; size: -; DNA: TGTGCCAGCAACCAGGGAGGATCTGGAAACACCATATATTTT; CDR3: CASNQGGSGNTIYF
J: TRBJ2-3; V: TRBV18; D: -; size: -; DNA: TGTGCCAGCTCACCACCCGGGCGGGGTCTCACAGATACGCAGTATTTT; CDR3: CASSPPGRGLTDTQYF
J: TRBJ2-1; V: TRBV7-3; D: -; size: -; DNA: TGTGCCAGCAGCTTAAGTGGTACTAGCTCCTACAATGAGCAGTTCTTC; CDR3: CASSLSGTSSYNEQFF
J: TRBJ2-1; V: TRBV30; D: TRBD2; size: -; DNA: TGTGCCTGTAGAGGGGGGCGGGGGGCGAATTACAATGAGCAGTTCTTC; CDR3: CACRGGRGANYNEQFF
J: TRBJ2-5; V: TRBV3-1/TRBV3-2; D: TRBD2; size: -; DNA: TGTGCCAGCAGCCAAGAGTCTAGCGGACAAGAGACCCAGTACTTC; CDR3: CASSQESSGQETQYF
J: TRBJ1-1; V: TRBV19; D: -; size: -; DNA: TGTGCCAGTAGTGCATCCGGGACTAACACTGAAGCTTTCTTT; CDR3: CASSASGTNTEAFF
J: TRBJ2-7; V: TRBV14; D: TRBD2; size: -; DNA: TGTGCCAGCAGCCGGGGACTAGCGGGGGAATCTGGGCGTCAGTACTTC; CDR3: CASSRGLAGESGRQYF
J: TRBJ1-2; V: TRBV5-8; D: -; size: -; DNA: TGTGCCAGCAGAGGCAGGCAGGGGCCGTACTATGGCTACACCTTC; CDR3: CASRGRQGPYYGYTF
J: TRBJ1-1; V: TRBV28; D: TRBD1; size: -; DNA: TGTGCCAGCAGTGCCCGTACAGGGGGTGCGAACACTGAAGCTTTCTTT; CDR3: CASSARTGGANTEAFF
J: TRBJ1-2; V: TRBV6-1; D: TRBD1; size: -; DNA: TGTGCCAGCAGTGAGGACGGGACAGGTTATGGCTACACCTTC; CDR3: CASSEDGTGYGYTF
J: TRBJ2-7; V: TRBV10-3; D: TRBD2; size: -; DNA: TGTGCCATCAGGGAGGGAGCGGGGTCCCCCCTCGAGCAGTACTTC; CDR3: CAIREGAGSPLEQYF
J: TRBJ2-7; V: TRBV5-1; D: -; size: -; DNA: TGCGCCAGCAGCTTGGGCCCTACTTCGAGGGAGCAGTACTTC; CDR3: CASSLGPTSREQYF
J: TRBJ1-4; V: TRBV4-1; D: TRBD1; size: -; DNA: TGCGCCAGCAGCCGGGACAGGGGGCAGGGAGAAAAACTGTTTTTT; CDR3: CASSRDRGQGEKLFF
J: TRBJ1-2; V: TRBV9; D: -; size: -; DNA: TGTGCCAGCAGCGTAGCGGGTACAGGAGACTATGGCTACACCTTC; CDR3: CASSVAGTGDYGYTF
J: TRBJ1-1; V: TRBV7-3; D: -; size: -; DNA: TGTGCCAGCAGCTCGCGGGCCTCTCCTTGGAGTACTGAAGCTTTCTTT; CDR3: CASSSRASPWSTEAFF
J: TRBJ2-4; V: TRBV7-8; D: -; size: -; DNA: TGTGCCAGCAGCCCGAACAGGGTGCTAGCCAAAAACATTCAGTACTTC; CDR3: CASSPNRVLAKNIQYF
J: TRBJ2-7; V: TRBV6-5; D: -; size: -; DNA: TGTGCCAGCAGAAGTCCCAGCTCCTACGAGCAGTACTTC; CDR3: CASRSPSSYEQYF
J: TRBJ2-7; V: TRBV9; D: -; size: -; DNA: TGTGCCAGCAGCGTGCGGGACCGTGCGTCCTACGAGCAGTACTTC; CDR3: CASSVRDRASYEQYF
J: TRBJ1-1; V: TRBV2; D: TRBD1; size: few; DNA: TGTGCCAGCAGTGGGGGACAGGGGACTGAAGCTTTCTTT; CDR3: CASSGGQGTEAFF
J: TRBJ2-5; V: TRBV15; D: TRBD1; size: -; DNA: TGTGCCACCAGCAGAGCTCATACAGGGGGCGAAAAGACCCAGTACTTC; CDR3: CATSRAHTGGEKTQYF